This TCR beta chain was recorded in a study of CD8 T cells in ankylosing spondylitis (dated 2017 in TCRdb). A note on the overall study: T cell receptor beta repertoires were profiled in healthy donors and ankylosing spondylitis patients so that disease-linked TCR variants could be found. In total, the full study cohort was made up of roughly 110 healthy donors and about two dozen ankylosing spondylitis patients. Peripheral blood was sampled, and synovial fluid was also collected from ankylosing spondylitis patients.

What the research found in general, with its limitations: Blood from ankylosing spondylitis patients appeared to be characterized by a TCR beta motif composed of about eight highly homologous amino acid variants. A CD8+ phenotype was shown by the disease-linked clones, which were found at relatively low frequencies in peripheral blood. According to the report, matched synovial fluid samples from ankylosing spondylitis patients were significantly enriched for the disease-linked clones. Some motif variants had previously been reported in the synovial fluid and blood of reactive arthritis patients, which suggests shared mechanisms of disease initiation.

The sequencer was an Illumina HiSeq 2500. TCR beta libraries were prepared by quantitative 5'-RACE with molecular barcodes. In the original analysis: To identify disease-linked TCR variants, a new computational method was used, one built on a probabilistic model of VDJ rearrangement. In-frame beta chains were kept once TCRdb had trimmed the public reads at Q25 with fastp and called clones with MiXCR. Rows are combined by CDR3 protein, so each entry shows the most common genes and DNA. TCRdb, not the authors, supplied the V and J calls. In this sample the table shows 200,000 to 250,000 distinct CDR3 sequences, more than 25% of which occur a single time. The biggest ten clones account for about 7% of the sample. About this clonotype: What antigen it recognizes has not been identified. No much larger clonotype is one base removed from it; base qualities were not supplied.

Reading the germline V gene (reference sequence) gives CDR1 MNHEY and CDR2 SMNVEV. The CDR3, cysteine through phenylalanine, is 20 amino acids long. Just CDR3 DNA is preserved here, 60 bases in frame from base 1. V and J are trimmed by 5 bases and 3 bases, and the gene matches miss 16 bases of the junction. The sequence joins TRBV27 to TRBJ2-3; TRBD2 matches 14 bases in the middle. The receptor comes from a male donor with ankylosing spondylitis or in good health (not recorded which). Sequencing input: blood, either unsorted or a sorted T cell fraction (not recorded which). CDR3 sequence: CASSPGTSGSKLGITDTQYF. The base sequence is TGTGCCAGCAGTCCCGGGACTAGCGGGAGTAAGTTGGGGATTACAGATACGCAGTATTTT.